The 28 T cell receptor beta chains presented below share a single source sample, sequenced in a study of CD8 T cells in Susac syndrome. RNA amounts of about 0.5 to 1 ug underwent reverse transcription with random hexamers. A single record per CDR3 protein comes from TCRdb applying MiXCR to the immunoSEQ multiplex PCR reads. The table has 230,000 or so distinct CDR3 sequences, nearly 97% seen once. The sample taken for sequencing was CD4+ T cells from PBMCs. Receptor source: a human donor with multiple sclerosis.

This chain connects TRBV15 to TRBJ2-7; 9 bases are shared with TRBD1. Trimming at V came to 0 bases and at J to 6 bases, leaving 6 bases not matched to a gene. The CDR3 is 15 residues long. The V gene's germline CDR1 is LNHNV and CDR2 YYDKDF (reference sequence). This CDR3 is CATSRDRDRVFEQYF. The CDR3 bases are TGTGCCACCAGCAGAGATCGGGACAGGGTCTTCGAGCAGTACTTC.

The rearrangement uses TRBV12-3 or TRBV12-4 and TRBJ1-2; no clear D gene. The CDR3 runs 14 residues. Trimming took 3 bases from V and 4 from J, leaving 12 bases between them. The CDR3 protein is CASSFAHGLYGYTF. The DNA for the CDR3 is TGTGCCAGCAGTTTCGCCCACGGACTCTATGGCTACACCTTC.

The chain joins TRBV12-3 or TRBV12-4 to TRBJ2-2; TRBD1 matches at 9 bases. This CDR3 region has 15 residues. Trimming took 6 bases from V and 7 from J; bases not matched to a gene: 9. DNA of the CDR3: TGTGCCAGCAGGCACCGGGGACAGGGTGGCGGGGAGCTGTTTTTT. This codes for CASRHRGQGGGELFF.

The rearrangement uses TRBV4-1 and TRBJ2-1; 8 positions agree with TRBD2. V lost 0 bases to trimming and J lost 1 base; unmatched junction nucleotides: 5. The V gene's germline CDR1 is MGHRA and CDR2 YSYEKL. This CDR3 has 17 amino acids. DNA for the CDR3: TGCGCCAGCAGCCAAGATTGGCGGGAGGCATCCTACAATGAGCAGTTCTTC. It codes for CASSQDWREASYNEQFF.

CDR3 sequence: CASSEKMLQETQYF. DNA of the CDR3: TGTGCCAGCAGTGAAAAAATGCTCCAAGAGACCCAGTACTTC. The V gene is TRBV2, the J gene TRBJ2-5, with no clear D. CDR3 size: 14 residues. Trimming took off 2 bases at V and 1 base at J, with 8 bases between the two ends. The germline V gene encodes CDR1 SNHLY and CDR2 FYNNEI.

The V and J genes are TRBV12-3 or TRBV12-4 and TRBJ2-4; 8 bases match TRBD1. The CDR3 has 13 amino acids. Losses at the gene ends were 6 bases for V and 6 bases for J; bases not matched to a gene: 4. The CDR3 loop reads CASRYQGANIQYF. For the CDR3, the DNA is TGTGCCAGCAGATATCAGGGGGCAAACATTCAGTACTTC.

J is TRBJ1-2 and V is TRBV1. TRBV1 is reported as a pseudogene. This CDR3 is built from 14 residues. CDR3 residues: CTSSQVRTKYGYTF. For the CDR3, the DNA is TGCACCAGCAGCCAAGTTCGGACAAAGTATGGCTACACCTTC.

The chain recombines TRBV28 with TRBJ1-1; D remains ambiguous. Trimming removed 5 bases from V and 11 bases from J, with 12 bases in between. The CDR3 spans 11 residues. CDR1 is MDHEN, CDR2 SYDVKM, per germline. The CDR3: CASSRLYEAFF. In nucleotides, the CDR3 is TGTGCCAGCAGTCGCCTTTATGAGGCTTTCTTT. Drawing the rest from reference TRBV28 and TRBJ1-1, the complete variable domain is DVKVTQSSRYLVKRTGEKVFLECVQDMDHENMFWYRQDPGLGLRLIYFSYDVKMKEKGDIPEGYSVSREKKERFSLILESASTNQTSMYLCASSRLYEAFFGQGTRLTVV.

The rearrangement links TRBV18 to TRBJ2-4; 8 positions agree with TRBD1. Germline V lookup: CDR1 KGHSH, CDR2 LQKENI. V lost 5 bases, J lost 3 bases, and 6 bases stayed unmatched. This CDR3 is built from 15 residues. The CDR3 sequence: CASSSYTGGKNIQYF. The CDR3, as DNA: TGTGCCAGCTCATCATACACAGGGGGCAAAAACATTCAGTACTTC.

The V call is TRBV7-3, the J call TRBJ2-1; the match to TRBD2 covers 7 bases. Per germline, CDR1 SGHTA and CDR2 FQGTGA. V was clipped by 2 bases and J by 7 bases; unmatched bases: 5. The CDR3 runs 14 residues. The CDR3, as DNA: TGTGCCAGCAGCTTAGGGGGAGGGCCTAATGAGCAGTTCTTC. This translates into CASSLGGGPNEQFF.

This chain joins TRBV27 and TRBJ1-2; no clear D. The CDR3 consists of 16 residues. Between the trimmed V and J ends, which lost 2 bases and 1 base, there was a span of 14 bases. Germline values: CDR1 MNHEY, CDR2 SMNVEV (reference sequence). The CDR3 region has the DNA TGTGCCAGCAGTTTAATGGCCCGAAACGGTAACTATGGCTACACCTTC. This translates into CASSLMARNGNYGYTF.

This rearrangement joins TRBV11-2 to TRBJ1-1, with D perhaps TRBD1 (6 bases). CDR1 is SGHAT and CDR2 is FQNNGV in the germline V gene. CDR3 length: 14 amino acids. V lost 4 bases and J lost 6, with 15 bases in between. CDR3 sequence: CASSSVQGRPEAFF. CDR3 nucleotides: TGTGCCAGCAGCTCTGTTCAGGGGAGGCCTGAAGCTTTCTTT.

The rearrangement uses TRBV10-3 and TRBJ1-1, with a weak D call TRBD1 (6 bases). V gave up 7 bases and J gave up 2 bases, with 14 bases separating them. Germline V gene lookup returns CDR1 ENHRY and CDR2 SYGVKD. The CDR3 has 14 residues. CDR3 loop: CAITPKGTNTEAFF. CDR3 DNA: TGTGCCATCACACCGAAAGGGACAAACACTGAAGCTTTCTTT.

The V and J genes are TRBV28 and TRBJ2-7; D tentatively reads TRBD1 or TRBD2 (5 bases each). Trimming removed 7 bases from V and 6 bases from J, with 10 bases in between. The CDR3 totals 11 residues. The germline V gene has CDR1 MDHEN and CDR2 SYDVKM. CDR3 residues: CASNWGTEQYF. The CDR3 DNA is TGTGCCAGCAATTGGGGGACCGAGCAGTACTTC.

This chain links TRBV23-1 with TRBJ2-3, with 9 bases that match TRBD2. TRBV23-1 is an ORF; its function is uncertain. After removal of 2 bases from V and 2 bases from J, the junction contained 5 bases not matched to a gene. The length of the CDR3 is 16 residues. CDR3 residues: CASSQPQRGDTDTQYF. CDR3 in DNA: TGCGCCAGCAGTCAACCGCAGCGGGGGGACACAGATACGCAGTATTTT.

This chain joins TRBV20-1 and TRBJ1-1; D is undetermined. This CDR3 has 14 amino acids. Trimming took off 3 bases at V and 1 base at J, with 12 bases between the two ends. The germline V gene encodes CDR1 DFQATT and CDR2 SNEGSKA (reference sequence). CDR3 region: CSASLSGGNTEAFF. The CDR3 DNA follows: TGCAGTGCTAGCTTGTCGGGAGGGAACACTGAAGCTTTCTTT.

CDR3 region: CSGHRQGTEAFF. The CDR3 DNA sequence: TGCAGCGGCCACCGACAGGGTACTGAAGCTTTCTTT. The rearrangement uses TRBV29-1 and TRBJ1-1, with TRBD1 matching 7 bases. In germline, CDR1 is SQVTM, CDR2 ANQGSEA. The CDR3 totals 12 residues. The J segment lost 5 bases and the V segment lost 7 bases, leaving 7 bases of the junction unmatched.

The chain links TRBV20-1 to TRBJ2-3; D is unresolved. V was shortened by 3 bases and J by 2 bases, with 6 bases between the two germline ends. From germline, CDR1 is DFQATT and CDR2 SNEGSKA (reference sequence). CDR3 length: 12 residues. This CDR3 reads CSASGSTDTQYF. DNA of the CDR3: TGCAGTGCTAGTGGATCCACAGATACGCAGTATTTT.

The chain is built from TRBV7-3 and TRBJ2-2; 7 nucleotides agree with TRBD2. The V segment lost 3 bases and the J segment 5 bases; nucleotides outside the gene matches: 6. The germline CDR1 and CDR2 sequences are SGHTA and FQGTGA. The CDR3 runs to 15 residues. Here the CDR3 reads CASSFGGSGTGELFF. The CDR3 DNA sequence: TGTGCCAGCAGCTTCGGCGGGAGTGGGACCGGGGAGCTGTTTTTT.

The V call is TRBV20-1, the J call TRBJ2-3; 12 nucleotides line up with TRBD2. The V gene end was trimmed by 6 bases and the J gene end by 4 bases; junction bases not matched to a gene: 8. This CDR3 is built from 15 residues. Germline V gives CDR1 DFQATT, CDR2 SNEGSKA (reference sequence). CDR3 loop: CSARRASGGADTQYF. The DNA of the CDR3 is TGCAGTGCCCGACGCGCTAGCGGGGGGGCAGATACGCAGTATTTT.

V is TRBV27 and J is TRBJ1-5; possible D gene TRBD1, 5 bases. Trimming removed 6 bases from V and 1 base from J, with 19 bases in between. Germline loops: CDR1 MNHEY, CDR2 SMNVEV (reference sequence). The CDR3 runs to 17 residues. The CDR3: CASRQGASPSSNQPQHF. DNA for the CDR3: TGTGCCAGCAGGCAAGGGGCCAGCCCCTCAAGCAATCAGCCCCAGCATTTT.

V gene TRBV3-1 combines with J gene TRBJ1-3, with TRBD1 as a possible D gene (5 bases). The CDR3 totals 15 residues. The germline CDR1 and CDR2 sequences are LGHDT and YNNKEL (reference sequence). V was pared by 4 bases and J by 4 bases, with 14 bases between. This CDR3 is CASSLSRDGGNTIYF. The CDR3 nucleotides are TGTGCCAGCAGCCTCTCTCGGGACGGCGGAAACACCATATATTTT.

J is TRBJ1-2 and V is TRBV6-1; no clear D gene. V gave up 0 bases and J gave up 0 bases, with 14 bases separating them. CDR1 and CDR2 (germline): MNHNS, SASEGT. The CDR3 runs to 17 residues. CDR3 sequence: CASSEAPLLISNYGYTF. The DNA for the CDR3 is TGTGCCAGCAGTGAAGCACCATTGCTAATATCTAACTATGGCTACACCTTC.

V and J are TRBV7-9 and TRBJ2-5, with TRBD2 as a possible D gene (5 bases). Deletions cut 5 bases from V and 5 bases from J, with 15 bases between. The length of the CDR3 is 14 residues. Looked up from germline, CDR1 is SEHNR and CDR2 is FQNEAQ (reference sequence). The CDR3 region is CASSPRDLWETQYF. CDR3 nucleotide sequence: TGTGCCAGCAGCCCTCGGGATCTCTGGGAGACCCAGTACTTC.

This sequence joins TRBV5-1 and TRBJ2-6; possible D gene TRBD1, 7 bases. The length of the CDR3 is 15 residues. Germline CDR1 and CDR2: SGHRS and YFSETQ. V lost 4 bases and J lost 4, with 12 bases in between. CDR3 protein: CASSQGGTGANVLTF. CDR3 DNA sequence: TGCGCCAGCAGCCAGGGGGGTACAGGGGCCAACGTCCTGACTTTC.

The chain recombines TRBV29-1 with TRBJ1-1; D unclear. Between the trimmed V and J ends, which lost 1 base and 4 bases, there was a span of 13 bases. Germline CDR1 and CDR2: SQVTM and ANQGSEA. This CDR3 contains 14 residues. The CDR3 protein is CSVEVLGLGTEAFF. The CDR3 coding sequence is TGCAGCGTTGAAGTCCTGGGATTGGGCACTGAAGCTTTCTTT. The variable domain in full, completed from reference TRBV29-1 and TRBJ1-1, reads SAVISQKPSRDICQRGTSLTIQCQVDSQVTMMFWYRQQPGQSLTLIATANQGSEATYESGFVIDKFPISRPNLTFSTLTVSNMSPEDSSIYLCSVEVLGLGTEAFFGQGTRLTVV.

The rearrangement links TRBV25-1 to TRBJ2-1, with 7 bases lining up with TRBD2. CDR1 is MGHDK and CDR2 is SYGVNS in the germline V gene. The CDR3 is made up of 17 amino acids. V shed 10 bases, J shed 4 bases, and the junction held 19 bases outside the gene matches. CDR3 sequence reads: CATQKALGAGVYNEQFF. In nucleotides, the CDR3 is TGTGCCACCCAAAAAGCCTTAGGGGCGGGGGTATACAATGAGCAGTTCTTC. Supplemented by reference TRBV25-1 and TRBJ2-1, the full variable domain reads EADIYQTPRYLVIGTGKKITLECSQTMGHDKMYWYQQDPGMELHLIHYSYGVNSTEKGDLSSESTVSRIRTEHFPLTLESARPSHTSQYLCATQKALGAGVYNEQFFGPGTRLTVL.

The chain joins TRBV11-2 to TRBJ2-2; unclear D gene. CDR3 size: 16 residues. In germline, CDR1 is SGHAT, CDR2 FQNNGV. Trimming removed 5 bases at V and 4 bases at J, with 17 bases between. CDR3 nucleotide sequence: TGTGCCAGCAGCCCGCCCGGCGGCCCCCCCACCGGGGAGCTGTTTTTT. It translates to CASSPPGGPPTGELFF.